A single sample gave rise to the 16 T cell receptor beta chains below, sequenced in a study of metastatic and nonmetastatic thyroid tumors. Through MiXCR, TCRdb re-clonotyped the PCR reads. In the table there are about 25,000 clones, about 13% of which are singletons. Among the patients, none had received any treatment before thyroid surgery. Material for sequencing was blood. The receptor source for this set is a female donor with papillary thyroid cancer or a benign thyroid nodule (not recorded which). Some clones in this sample may be carry-over from other donors' samples.

This clone was observed many times. The chain is built from TRBV10-3 and TRBJ2-7; D possibly matches TRBD1 or TRBD2 (6 bases each). Per the germline V gene, CDR1 is ENHRY and CDR2 is SYGVKD. CDR3 size: 12 residues. V dropped 3 bases and J dropped 6 bases, with 9 bases sitting between them. CDR3 nucleotide sequence: TGTGCCATCAGTGATGGAGGGGGCGAGCAGTACTTC. As protein: CAISDGGGEQYF.

This clone is medium-sized (0.01 to 0.1%) by share. J is TRBJ2-3 and V is TRBV12-3 or TRBV12-4, with TRBD2 matching 12 bases. CDR3 length: 15 residues. V was pared by 6 bases and J by 4 bases, with 5 bases of the junction left unmatched. The CDR3 is CASRTTSGSPDTQYF. CDR3 nucleotide sequence: TGTGCCAGCAGAACGACTAGCGGGAGTCCAGATACGCAGTATTTT.

The rearrangement joins TRBV11-2 to TRBJ1-2; 7 nucleotides line up with TRBD1. J lost 5 bases, V lost 4 bases, and 13 bases had no gene match. Germline CDR1 SGHAT, CDR2 FQNNGV. The CDR3 has 16 amino acids. CDR3 coding DNA: TGTGCCAGCAGCTCACTCAGGGGGACGGGGAATTATGGCTACACCTTC. It encodes CASSSLRGTGNYGYTF. The full variable domain, rest sourced from reference TRBV11-2 and TRBJ1-2, is EAGVAQSPRYKIIEKRQSVAFWCNPISGHATLYWYQQILGQGPKLLIQFQNNGVVDDSQLPKDRFSAERLKGVDSTLKIQPAKLEDSAVYLCASSSLRGTGNYGYTFGSGTRLTVV.

This clone was counted ten times or more. The rearrangement links TRBV20-1 to TRBJ2-7; TRBD2 matches 13 bases. The ends lost 2 bases at V and 5 bases at J; junction bases unmatched: 6. Germline-derived CDR1 and CDR2 are DFQATT and SNEGSKA (reference sequence). CDR3 length equals 15 residues. The CDR3 DNA reads TGCAGTGCTAGACGGCCGGGACTAGCGGGAAACGAGCAGTACTTC. It encodes CSARRPGLAGNEQYF.

This clone was observed a handful of times. The rearrangement uses TRBV28 and TRBJ1-6; 7 bases fit TRBD1. The CDR3 contains 14 residues. Germline V gene sequence: CDR1 MDHEN, CDR2 SYDVKM. V shed 6 bases and J 6 bases; nucleotides not matched to a gene: 5. CDR3: CASRLGQPNSPLHF. CDR3 sequence (DNA): TGTGCCAGCAGATTGGGACAGCCTAATTCACCCCTCCACTTT.

This clone was found many times. J is TRBJ2-2 and V is TRBV19, with D perhaps matching TRBD1 (6 bases). CDR3 size: 15 residues. V shed 3 bases and J shed 3 bases, with 11 bases lying between them. Germline assignment: CDR1 LNHDA and CDR2 SQIVND (reference sequence). This CDR3 reads CASSIGGMDTGELFF. The CDR3, as DNA: TGTGCCAGTAGTATTGGGGGCATGGACACCGGGGAGCTGTTTTTT.

This chain links TRBV19 with TRBJ1-5; D possibly corresponds to TRBD1 (5 bases). This CDR3 contains 16 residues. V dropped 1 base and J dropped 1 base, with 11 bases sitting between them. Germline values: CDR1 LNHDA, CDR2 SQIVND (reference sequence). The CDR3 nucleotides are TGTGCCAGTAGTATAGTCGGGGGGTCAAGCAATCAGCCCCAGCATTTT. Translation gives CASSIVGGSSNQPQHF.

This clone was detected ten times or more. The J gene is TRBJ2-3, the V gene TRBV24-1, with 8 bases aligning to TRBD2. The CDR3 consists of 19 residues. Unmatched junction bases numbered 13, after V lost 0 bases and J lost 3 bases. Germline loops: CDR1 KGHDR, CDR2 SFDVKD. The CDR3 region is CATSDLGGGGLDTTDTQYF. CDR3 DNA: TGTGCCACCAGTGATTTGGGCGGCGGGGGACTAGATACAACAGATACGCAGTATTTT.

This clone has a count of ten or more. Since a much larger clone is just one base distant, this may be a read error. The sample has other DNA sequences that encode this CDR3 too. The J gene is TRBJ2-5, the V gene TRBV28, with D possibly being TRBD1 (5 bases). Trimming cost V 4 bases and J 5 bases, with 23 bases left between them. The CDR3 has 17 amino acids. CDR1 is MDHEN and CDR2 is SYDVKM in the germline V gene. The DNA of the CDR3 is TGTGCCAGCAGTTCCTTCGGATTCGGCAGGGTATTGGAGACCCAGTACTTC. Translation gives CASSSFGFGRVLETQYF.

In its sample, this clone was seen many times. This rearrangement joins TRBV6-1 to TRBJ2-7; D remains unclear. The CDR3 is 12 residues long. V lost 7 bases to trimming and J lost 7 bases, with 14 bases between them. Germline V gene lookup returns CDR1 MNHNS and CDR2 SASEGT. The CDR3 is CASTKRTGEQYF. CDR3 in DNA: TGTGCCAGCACCAAGAGGACCGGGGAGCAGTACTTC.

This clone occurred many times. The chain joins TRBV5-1 to TRBJ2-7; 11 bases match TRBD1. The V gene end was trimmed by 5 bases and the J gene end by 0 bases; junction bases not matched to a gene: 1. This CDR3 comprises 14 residues. In germline, CDR1 is SGHRS, CDR2 YFSETQ. The CDR3 is CASRGQGDSYEQYF. DNA for the CDR3: TGCGCCAGCAGGGGACAGGGGGACTCCTACGAGCAGTACTTC.

Concerning this clone itself: The junction departs from germline at one end; a sequencing error may be responsible. The rearrangement links TRBV10-3 to TRBJ2-7; 7 bases are a match to TRBD1. The CDR3 spans 14 residues. The V gene's germline CDR1 is ENHRY and CDR2 SYGVKD. Here the CDR3 reads CAISGDRAPYQQYF. DNA for the CDR3: TGTGCGATCAGTGGTGACAGGGCTCCCTACCAGCAGTACTTC.

This clone was seen at least ten times. The gene calls are TRBV18 and TRBJ2-5, with a tentative D call TRBD2 (5 bases). This CDR3 has 14 amino acids. Germline CDR1 KGHSH, CDR2 LQKENI. Trimming stripped 6 bases from V and 1 base from J, with 12 bases between. CDR3 amino acids: CASSPTGFQETQYF. For the CDR3, the DNA is TGTGCCAGCTCTCCCACGGGGTTCCAAGAGACCCAGTACTTC.

This clone has at least ten counts. The gene calls are TRBV3-1 and TRBJ2-5; 10 bases agree with TRBD2. In germline, CDR1 is LGHDT, CDR2 YNNKEL (reference sequence). V shed 1 base, J shed 2 bases, and the junction held 7 bases outside the gene matches. This CDR3 has 17 residues. The CDR3 spells CASSQGARTSGQETQYF. As DNA, the CDR3 is TGTGCCAGCAGCCAAGGAGCCAGGACTAGCGGACAAGAGACCCAGTACTTC.

This clone was seen repeatedly, ten times or more. The chain recombines TRBV9 with TRBJ2-1; possible D gene TRBD1, 5 bases. CDR3 length equals 11 residues. Trimming left V 0 bases short and J 10 bases short, with 5 bases between. CDR1 SGDLS and CDR2 YYNGEE come from the germline V gene. CDR3 loop: CASSVDREQFF. CDR3 sequence (DNA): TGTGCCAGCAGCGTAGACAGGGAGCAGTTCTTC.

The genes are TRBV5-1 and TRBJ1-2, with 8 bases aligning to TRBD1. Losses at the gene ends were 4 bases for V and 4 bases for J; bases not matched to a gene: 6. Germline lookup yields CDR1 SGHRS and CDR2 YFSETQ. CDR3 length: 14 amino acids. The CDR3 protein is CASSRNGQGYGYTF. The CDR3 bases are TGCGCCAGCAGCCGAAACGGACAGGGCTATGGCTACACCTTC.